This TCR beta chain was captured by sequencing in a study of CD8 T cells in ankylosing spondylitis. There are a few counts of this clonotype. Its antigen is not identified. Germline assignment: CDR1 DFQATT and CDR2 SNEGSKA (reference sequence). This CDR3 region has 13 residues. Trimming at V came to 3 bases and at J to 6 bases, leaving 8 bases not matched to a gene. TCRdb analysed the 5' RACE reads with MiXCR anew, one entry per CDR3 protein. Of hundreds of thousands of distinct CDR3 sequences listed, more than 25% are singletons. Findings and caveats of the study: Among TCR beta sequences, a motif of roughly 8 highly homologous variants appeared characteristic of ankylosing spondylitis blood.

The sample taken for sequencing was blood, either unsorted or a sorted T cell fraction (not recorded which). This TCR was sampled from a male donor with ankylosing spondylitis or in good health (not recorded which). V usage is TRBV20-1 and J usage is TRBJ2-7; 7 nucleotides match TRBD1. The chain's CDR3 is CSASGTATSEQYF. DNA for the CDR3: TGCAGTGCTAGCGGGACAGCGACAAGCGAGCAGTACTTC.